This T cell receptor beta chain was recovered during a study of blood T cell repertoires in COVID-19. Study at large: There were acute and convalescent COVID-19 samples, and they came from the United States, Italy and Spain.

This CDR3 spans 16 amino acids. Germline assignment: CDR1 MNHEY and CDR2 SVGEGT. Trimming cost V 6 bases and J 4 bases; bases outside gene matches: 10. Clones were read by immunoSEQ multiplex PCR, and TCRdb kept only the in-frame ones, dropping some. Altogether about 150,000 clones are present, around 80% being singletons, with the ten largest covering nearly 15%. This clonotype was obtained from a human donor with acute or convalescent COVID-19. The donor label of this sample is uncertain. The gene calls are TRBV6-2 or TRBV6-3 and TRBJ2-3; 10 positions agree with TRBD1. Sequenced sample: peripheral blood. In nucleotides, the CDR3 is TGTGCCAGCAGCCCTTTTGGGACAGGGGAGCCAGATACGCAGTATTTT. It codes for CASSPFGTGEPDTQYF.